This is a list of T cell receptor beta chains from one sample in a study of human T cells and chemical hapten exposure. TCRdb independently ran MiXCR on the RACE reads; one entry per CDR3 protein. The sample holds about 70,000 distinct CDR3 sequences, 8.5% seen once. This specimen consisted of whole blood, obtained in connection with sensitization to the hapten diphenylcyclopropenone (DPC). Receptors were obtained from a woman aged 45 to 65 with alopecia areata. Some clones in this sample may be carry-over from other donors' samples. The CDR3 runs from the conserved cysteine through the conserved F or W. Each record gives: clone size, V gene, D gene, J gene, CDR3 protein, CDR3 DNA. The D gene is left open where the match is weak. Only some rows state a clone size, as once, few, many or a class for expanded clones.

.	TRBV29-1	.	TRBJ2-1	CSVSGFGNEQFF	TGCAGCGTTTCAGGGTTCGGCAATGAGCAGTTCTTC
few	TRBV7-8	.	TRBJ2-5	CASSLMETQYF	TGTGCCAGCAGCTTAATGGAGACCCAGTACTTC
few	TRBV2	TRBD2	TRBJ2-7	CASSENLAGGPEQYF	TGTGCCAGCAGTGAAAACCTAGCGGGAGGGCCCGAGCAGTACTTC
.	TRBV5-1	.	TRBJ1-1	CASSLVSFMNTEAFF	TGCGCCAGCAGCTTGGTTTCGTTCATGAACACTGAAGCTTTCTTT
.	TRBV3-1	.	TRBJ2-3	CASSLTRATDTQYF	TGTGCCAGCAGCCTGACTCGAGCCACAGATACGCAGTATTTT
.	TRBV4-1	TRBD2	TRBJ2-5	CASSQTKASAGGRETQYF	TGCGCCAGCAGCCAAACCAAGGCATCCGCGGGGGGTCGGGAGACCCAGTACTTC
.	TRBV6-2/TRBV6-3	.	TRBJ2-1	CASTMANEQFF	TGTGCCAGCACCATGGCGAATGAGCAGTTCTTC
few	TRBV12-3/TRBV12-4	.	TRBJ2-1	CASSLGSGTSGEQFF	TGTGCCAGCAGTTTAGGGAGCGGGACAAGCGGTGAGCAGTTCTTC
.	TRBV20-1	.	TRBJ2-7	CSASPPGSPQF	TGCAGTGCTAGCCCCCCGGGATCTCCGCAGTTC
.	TRBV20-1	.	TRBJ2-3	CSAWSVDTQYF	TGCAGTGCATGGAGCGTCGATACGCAGTATTTT
.	TRBV5-1	TRBD2	TRBJ2-3	CASSPLLAGDTDTQYF	TGCGCCAGCAGCCCCTTACTAGCGGGGGACACAGATACGCAGTATTTT
.	TRBV9	.	TRBJ2-3	CASSARQPDTQYF	TGTGCCAGCAGCGCCCGACAGCCAGATACGCAGTATTTT
many	TRBV6-2/TRBV6-3	.	TRBJ1-1	CASSQSTEAFF	TGTGCCAGCAGCCAGAGCACTGAAGCTTTCTTT
few	TRBV11-2	.	TRBJ1-3	CASSFTHDSGNTIYF	TGTGCCAGCAGCTTTACACACGACTCTGGAAACACCATATATTTT
.	TRBV5-1	TRBD2	TRBJ2-3	CASSLRGLGDSDTQYF	TGCGCCAGCAGCTTGAGGGGACTAGGGGATTCAGATACGCAGTATTTT
few	TRBV5-1	.	TRBJ2-3	CASSWEGTDTQYF	TGCGCCAGCAGCTGGGAGGGCACAGATACGCAGTATTTT
many	TRBV3-1	.	TRBJ1-2	CASSPIDSDGYTF	TGTGCCAGCAGCCCCATAGACAGTGATGGCTACACCTTC
few	TRBV5-5	.	TRBJ1-1	CASKDSHKAFF	TGTGCCTCGAAGGATTCCCACAAGGCTTTCTTT
few	TRBV4-1	.	TRBJ2-3	CASSRDRYTDTQYF	TGCGCCAGCAGCCGGGACCGGTACACAGATACGCAGTATTTT
.	TRBV6-5	TRBD1	TRBJ2-2	CASGQGGRTGELFF	TGTGCCAGCGGACAGGGGGGGAGGACCGGGGAGCTGTTTTTT
few	TRBV10-3	.	TRBJ2-5	CAISDSLETQYF	TGTGCCATCAGTGATTCATTGGAGACCCAGTACTTC
few	TRBV4-1	.	TRBJ1-5	CASSSYLGNNQPQHF	TGCGCCAGCAGCTCCTATTTAGGGAACAATCAGCCCCAGCATTTT
few	TRBV4-3	.	TRBJ1-3	CASSRGTGNTIYF	TGCGCCAGCAGCCGAGGAACTGGAAACACCATATATTTT
.	TRBV20-1	.	TRBJ2-7	CSAVKKGLASYEQYF	TGCAGTGCTGTGAAAAAGGGTTTAGCCTCCTACGAGCAGTACTTC
.	TRBV12-3/TRBV12-4	.	TRBJ1-1	CASSLIIGGVWENTEAFF	TGTGCCAGCAGTTTAATTATCGGAGGGGTATGGGAGAACACTGAAGCTTTCTTT
.	TRBV5-4	TRBD1	TRBJ1-1	CASSPGTGRTEAFF	TGTGCCAGCAGCCCCGGGACAGGGCGAACTGAAGCTTTCTTT
few	TRBV29-1	.	TRBJ2-2	CSVEGPTGELFF	TGCAGCGTTGAAGGGCCCACCGGGGAGCTGTTTTTT
many	TRBV6-2/TRBV6-3	.	TRBJ1-1	CASSPGRTEAFF	TGTGCCAGCAGTCCGGGCAGGACTGAAGCTTTCTTT
many	TRBV7-2	.	TRBJ1-3	CASSLTRGYGNTIYF	TGTGCCAGCAGCTTAACGCGGGGATACGGAAACACCATATATTTT
.	TRBV6-5	.	TRBJ1-1	CASSPSITGLEGTEAFF	TGTGCCAGCAGTCCCTCAATCACAGGCCTTGAGGGCACTGAAGCTTTCTTT
few	TRBV2	TRBD2	TRBJ2-7	CASLPSGLEIHEQYF	TGTGCCAGCCTCCCCTCAGGACTAGAGATCCACGAGCAGTACTTC
few	TRBV7-8	TRBD1	TRBJ1-1	CASSLRLRTGGTEAFF	TGTGCCAGCAGCTTAAGGCTCCGGACAGGGGGCACTGAAGCTTTCTTT
few	TRBV12-3/TRBV12-4	.	TRBJ2-7	CASSFIPTAEQYF	TGTGCCAGCAGTTTCATACCGACAGCGGAGCAGTACTTC
many	TRBV7-2	.	TRBJ2-1	CASSLEGGSYNEQFF	TGTGCCAGCAGCTTAGAAGGGGGAAGCTACAATGAGCAGTTCTTC
.	TRBV7-2	.	TRBJ2-3	CASSHDRSTDTQYF	TGTGCCAGCAGCCATGACAGAAGCACAGATACGCAGTATTTT
.	TRBV20-1	.	TRBJ2-3	CSARVWADTQYF	TGCAGTGCTAGGGTCTGGGCAGATACGCAGTATTTT
few	TRBV15	.	TRBJ2-7	CATSRDASYEQYF	TGTGCCACCAGCAGAGATGCCTCCTACGAGCAGTACTTC
.	TRBV9	.	TRBJ2-3	CASSVVADTQYF	TGTGCCAGCAGCGTAGTGGCGGATACGCAGTATTTT
many	TRBV20-1	.	TRBJ2-1	CSASITVTYNEQFF	TGCAGTGCTAGTATCACTGTCACCTACAATGAGCAGTTCTTC
.	TRBV19	TRBD1	TRBJ2-7	CASSIGTGGYEQYF	TGTGCCAGTAGTATCGGGACAGGGGGCTACGAGCAGTACTTC
few	TRBV11-2	TRBD1	TRBJ2-3	CASSLDRGGLTDTQYF	TGTGCCAGCAGCTTAGATCGAGGGGGCCTCACAGATACGCAGTATTTT
few	TRBV15	TRBD1	TRBJ2-1	CATSRPTGVYYNEQFF	TGTGCCACCAGCAGACCTACAGGGGTCTACTACAATGAGCAGTTCTTC
.	TRBV5-1	TRBD1	TRBJ1-2	CASSLGYPGQGSYGYTF	TGCGCCAGCAGCTTGGGGTATCCGGGACAGGGGAGCTATGGCTACACCTTC
many	TRBV10-3	.	TRBJ1-5	CATSGSSQPQHF	TGTGCCACCTCGGGGAGTAGTCAGCCCCAGCATTTT
many	TRBV28	TRBD2	TRBJ2-1	CASSRRTSGFTAAEQFF	TGTGCCAGCAGTCGCCGGACTAGCGGGTTCACGGCGGCAGAGCAGTTCTTC
few	TRBV27	.	TRBJ2-1	CASSFPAEDGRYNEQFF	TGTGCCAGCAGTTTCCCGGCCGAGGACGGTCGTTACAATGAGCAGTTCTTC
many	TRBV7-2	.	TRBJ2-3	CASSFTDTQYF	TGTGCCAGCAGCTTCACAGATACGCAGTATTTT
.	TRBV14	.	TRBJ2-7	CASSQGTEQYF	TGTGCCAGCAGCCAAGGGACCGAGCAGTACTTC
few	TRBV25-1	.	TRBJ1-3	CASSGRGRPGNTIYF	TGTGCCAGCAGTGGCAGGGGTAGGCCTGGAAACACCATATATTTT
many	TRBV24-1	.	TRBJ1-5	CVTSEPGGNQPQHF	TGTGTCACCAGTGAGCCGGGGGGCAATCAGCCCCAGCATTTT
few	TRBV7-9	TRBD1	TRBJ1-6	CASDSQQGGNSPLHF	TGTGCCAGCGACTCCCAACAGGGGGGGAATTCACCCCTCCACTTT
many	TRBV4-1	.	TRBJ2-3	CASSREDRSTDTQYF	TGCGCCAGCAGCCGCGAGGACAGAAGCACAGATACGCAGTATTTT
.	TRBV9	.	TRBJ2-7	CASSPGTAGYEQYF	TGTGCCAGCAGCCCCGGGACCGCCGGCTACGAGCAGTACTTC
.	TRBV16	.	TRBJ2-7	CASSPTGAGEDEQYF	TGTGCCAGCAGCCCCACCGGGGCAGGAGAGGACGAGCAGTACTTC